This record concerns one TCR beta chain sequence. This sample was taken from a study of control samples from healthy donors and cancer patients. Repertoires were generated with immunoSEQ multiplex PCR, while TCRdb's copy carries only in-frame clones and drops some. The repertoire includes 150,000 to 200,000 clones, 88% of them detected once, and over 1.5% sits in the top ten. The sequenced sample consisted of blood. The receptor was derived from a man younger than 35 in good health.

The CDR3: CASSPQVSPEQFF. The CDR3 nucleotides are TGTGCCAGCAGCCCACAGGTCAGTCCTGAGCAGTTCTTC. This rearrangement joins TRBV5-5 to TRBJ2-1; D might be TRBD1 (5 bases). The V and J ends lost 4 bases and 9 bases respectively, with 14 bases between them. The CDR3 is made up of 13 amino acids. The V gene's germline CDR1 is SGHKS and CDR2 YYEKEE (reference sequence).